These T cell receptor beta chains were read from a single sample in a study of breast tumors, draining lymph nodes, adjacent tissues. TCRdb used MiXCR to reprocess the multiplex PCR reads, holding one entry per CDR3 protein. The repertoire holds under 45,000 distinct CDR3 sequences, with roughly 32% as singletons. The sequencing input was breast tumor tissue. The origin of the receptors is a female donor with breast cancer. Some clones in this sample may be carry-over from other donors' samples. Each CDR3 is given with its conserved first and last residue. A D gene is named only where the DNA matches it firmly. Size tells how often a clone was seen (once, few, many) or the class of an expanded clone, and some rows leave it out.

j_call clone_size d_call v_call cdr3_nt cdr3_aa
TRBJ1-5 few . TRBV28 TGTGCCAGCAGTTTCCCTGCGGGGCATCAGCCCCAGCATTTT CASSFPAGHQPQHF
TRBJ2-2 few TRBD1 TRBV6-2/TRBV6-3 TGTGCCAGCAGTTTCGACAGGGCCACCGGGGAGCTGTTTTTT CASSFDRATGELFF
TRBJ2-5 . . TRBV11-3 TGTGCCAGCATCCTCAACCGGTACCCAAAATTGGAGACCCAGTACTTC CASILNRYPKLETQYF
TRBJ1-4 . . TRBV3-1 TGTGCCTGCAGCCAAGTAGGGAGGGAAAAACTGTTTTTT CACSQVGREKLFF
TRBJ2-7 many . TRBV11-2 TGTGCCAGCAGCTTAGAGGGTCGGGATCTCTACGAGCAGTACTTC CASSLEGRDLYEQYF
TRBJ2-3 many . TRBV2 TGTGCCAGCAGTGTGGGGAGTACTAGCACAGATACGCAGTATTTT CASSVGSTSTDTQYF
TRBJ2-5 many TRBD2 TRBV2 TGTGCCAGCAGGGGGACTAGCGTAGAGACCCAGTACTTC CASRGTSVETQYF
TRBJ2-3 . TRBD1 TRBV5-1 TGCGCCAGCACCCGGACAGGTGGCACAGATACGCAGTATTTT CASTRTGGTDTQYF
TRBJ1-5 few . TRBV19 TGTGCCAGTAGTATAATCCAGGGGACGGGTCAGCCCCAGCATTTT CASSIIQGTGQPQHF
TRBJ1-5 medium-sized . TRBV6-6 TGTGCCAGCAGTTACGACAGGAGCAATCAGCCCCAGCATTTT CASSYDRSNQPQHF
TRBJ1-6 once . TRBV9 TGTGCCAGCAGCGGAAGTTCTTGGAATTCACCCCTCCACTTT CASSGSSWNSPLHF
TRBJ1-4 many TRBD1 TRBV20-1 TGCAGTGCTAGAGGGGCAGCGGGACAGGGAGATGCAACTAATGAAAAACTGTTTTTT CSARGAAGQGDATNEKLFF
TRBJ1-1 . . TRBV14 TGTGCCAGCAGCCAAATAAGGGGGGTTACTGAAGCTTTCTTT CASSQIRGVTEAFF
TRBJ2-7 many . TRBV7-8 TGTGCCAGCAGCTTAGATGCCCAGCAGTACTTC CASSLDAQQYF
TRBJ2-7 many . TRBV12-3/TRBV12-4 TGTGCCAGCAGTTTTTTGGCGGGTTCCCCCTCCTACGAGCAGTACTTC CASSFLAGSPSYEQYF
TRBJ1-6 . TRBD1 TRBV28 TGTGCCAGCAGTCAACAGGGGAGCTCCTATAATTCACCCCTCCACTTT CASSQQGSSYNSPLHF
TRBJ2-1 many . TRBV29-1 TGCAGCGTCCCACAAGAGAGCTCCTACAATGAGCAGTTCTTC CSVPQESSYNEQFF
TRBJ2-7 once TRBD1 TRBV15 TGTGCCACCAGCAGTCGGACAGGGGGCTACGAGCAGTACTTC CATSSRTGGYEQYF